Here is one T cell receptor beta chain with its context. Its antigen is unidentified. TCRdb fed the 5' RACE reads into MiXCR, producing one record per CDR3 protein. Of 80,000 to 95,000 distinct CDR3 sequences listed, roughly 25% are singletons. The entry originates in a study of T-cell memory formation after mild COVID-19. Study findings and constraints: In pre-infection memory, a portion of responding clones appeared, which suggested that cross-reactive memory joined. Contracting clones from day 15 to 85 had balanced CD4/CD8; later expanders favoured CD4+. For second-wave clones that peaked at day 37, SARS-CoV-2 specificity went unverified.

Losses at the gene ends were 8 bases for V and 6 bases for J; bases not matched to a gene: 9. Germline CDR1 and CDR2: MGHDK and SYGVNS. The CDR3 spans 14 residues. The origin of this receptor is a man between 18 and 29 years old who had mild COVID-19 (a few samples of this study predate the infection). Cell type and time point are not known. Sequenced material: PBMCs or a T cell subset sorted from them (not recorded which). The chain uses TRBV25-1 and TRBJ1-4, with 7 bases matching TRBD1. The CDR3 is CASESGGWDEKLFF. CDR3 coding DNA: TGTGCCAGCGAATCAGGGGGATGGGATGAAAAACTGTTTTTT.